The source of this T cell receptor (beta chain) is a study of beta chain features in type 1 diabetes. The table lists this clone with a few counts. This CDR3 has 15 residues. With 10 bases clipped from V and 4 bases from J, the junction kept 13 bases outside the gene matches. CDR1 and CDR2 from the germline V gene are MNHEY and SVGAGI. It was via CD45RO/CCR7/CD25/CD127/CD95/CD27 that CD4+ naive, central memory, regulatory and stem cell-like memory cells were sorted. Expressed TCRB transcripts were sequenced because the isolated RNA had all been reverse transcribed beforehand. TCRdb keeps only in-frame clones here, not all; method: immunoSEQ multiplex PCR. The sample carries about 180,000 clones, around an eighth recorded once.

What was sequenced was central memory CD4+ T cells from blood. The chain carries TRBV6-5 and TRBJ2-4; 7 bases line up with TRBD2. The TCR comes from a woman between 18 and 29 years old in good health. The CDR3 nucleotides are TGTGCCACTTCCTGGTGGGAGGGAAATAAAAACATTCAGTACTTC. Its translation: CATSWWEGNKNIQYF.